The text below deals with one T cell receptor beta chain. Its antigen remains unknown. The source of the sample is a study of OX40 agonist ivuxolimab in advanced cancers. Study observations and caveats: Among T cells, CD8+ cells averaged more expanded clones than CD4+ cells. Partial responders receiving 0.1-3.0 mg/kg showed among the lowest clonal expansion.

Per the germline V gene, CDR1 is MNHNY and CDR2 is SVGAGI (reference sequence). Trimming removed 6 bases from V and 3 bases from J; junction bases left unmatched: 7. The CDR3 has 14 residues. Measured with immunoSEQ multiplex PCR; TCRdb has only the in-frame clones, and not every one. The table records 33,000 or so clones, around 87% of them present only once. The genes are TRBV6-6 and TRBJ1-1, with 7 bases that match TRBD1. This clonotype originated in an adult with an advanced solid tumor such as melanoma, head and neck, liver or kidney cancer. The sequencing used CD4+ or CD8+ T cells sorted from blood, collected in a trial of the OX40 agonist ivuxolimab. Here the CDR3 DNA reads TGTGCCAGCAGGCAGGAAACAGGGGACACTGAAGCTTTCTTT. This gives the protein CASRQETGDTEAFF.